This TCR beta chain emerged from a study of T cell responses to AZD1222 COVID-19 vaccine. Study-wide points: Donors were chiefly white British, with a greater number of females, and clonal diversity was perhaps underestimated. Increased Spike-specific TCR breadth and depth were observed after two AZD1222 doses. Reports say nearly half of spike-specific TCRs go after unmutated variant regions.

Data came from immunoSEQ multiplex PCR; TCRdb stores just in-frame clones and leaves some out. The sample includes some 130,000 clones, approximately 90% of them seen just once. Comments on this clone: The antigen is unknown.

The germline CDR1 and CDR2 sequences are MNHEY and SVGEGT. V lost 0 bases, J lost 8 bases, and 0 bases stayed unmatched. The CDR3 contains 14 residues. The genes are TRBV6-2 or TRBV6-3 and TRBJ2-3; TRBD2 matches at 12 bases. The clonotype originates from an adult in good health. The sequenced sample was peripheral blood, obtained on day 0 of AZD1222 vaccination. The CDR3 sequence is CASSYSLAGGTQYF. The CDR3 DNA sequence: TGTGCCAGCAGTTACTCACTAGCGGGGGGTACGCAGTATTTT.